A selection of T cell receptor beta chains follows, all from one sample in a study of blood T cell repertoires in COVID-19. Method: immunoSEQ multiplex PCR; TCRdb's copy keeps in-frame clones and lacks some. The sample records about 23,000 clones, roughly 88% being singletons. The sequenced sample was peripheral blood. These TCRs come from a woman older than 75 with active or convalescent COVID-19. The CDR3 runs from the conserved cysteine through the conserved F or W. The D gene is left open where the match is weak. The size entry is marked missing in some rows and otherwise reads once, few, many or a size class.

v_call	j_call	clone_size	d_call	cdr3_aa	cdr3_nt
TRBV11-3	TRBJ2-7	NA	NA	CASSLGAMGEQYF	TGTGCCAGCAGCTTAGGGGCGATGGGCGAGCAGTACTTC
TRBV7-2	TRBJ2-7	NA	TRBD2	CASSAGLAGGSYEQYF	TGTGCCAGCAGCGCGGGACTAGCGGGAGGCTCCTACGAGCAGTACTTC
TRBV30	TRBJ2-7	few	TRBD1	CAWSWDSYEQYF	TGTGCCTGGAGCTGGGACAGCTACGAGCAGTACTTC
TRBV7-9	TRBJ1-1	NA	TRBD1	CASTTSTRQGVEAFF	TGTGCCAGCACCACGAGCACGAGACAGGGGGTTGAAGCTTTCTTT
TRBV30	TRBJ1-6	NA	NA	CAWSSQSSYNSPLHF	TGTGCCTGGAGTTCACAGAGCTCCTATAATTCACCCCTCCACTTT
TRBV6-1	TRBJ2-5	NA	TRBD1	CASSEAQGIQETQYF	TGTGCCAGCAGTGAAGCACAGGGGATCCAAGAGACCCAGTACTTC
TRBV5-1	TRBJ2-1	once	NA	CASSLGLDVFLGEQFF	TGCGCCAGCAGCTTGGGACTAGATGTCTTTCTAGGTGAGCAGTTCTTC
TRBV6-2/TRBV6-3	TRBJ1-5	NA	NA	CASSPLLHQPQHF	TGTGCCAGCAGCCCCCTACTTCATCAGCCCCAGCATTTT
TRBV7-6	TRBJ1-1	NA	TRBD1	CASSPHGTGMGTEAFF	TGTGCCAGCAGCCCCCACGGGACAGGGATGGGAACTGAAGCTTTCTTT
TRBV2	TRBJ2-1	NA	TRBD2	CASKRTSARGGEQFF	TGTGCCAGCAAGCGGACTAGCGCCCGCGGTGGTGAGCAGTTCTTC
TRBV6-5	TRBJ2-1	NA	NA	CASSYTEGLLNEQFF	TGTGCCAGCAGTTACACTGAGGGACTTCTCAATGAGCAGTTCTTC
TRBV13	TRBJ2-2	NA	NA	CASSKQGTGELFF	TGTGCCAGCAGTAAACAGGGCACCGGGGAGCTGTTTTTT
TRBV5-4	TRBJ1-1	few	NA	CASSRGTTEAFF	TGTGCCAGCAGCAGGGGTACCACTGAAGCTTTCTTT
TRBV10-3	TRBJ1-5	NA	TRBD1	CAIRDRGNQPQHF	TGTGCCATCAGAGACAGGGGGAATCAGCCCCAGCATTTT
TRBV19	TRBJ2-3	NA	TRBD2	CASTKARRGGRTDTQYF	TGTGCCAGTACCAAAGCGAGACGGGGGGGCCGTACAGATACGCAGTATTTT
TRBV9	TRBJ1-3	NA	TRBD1	CASRGTGINTIYF	TGTGCCAGCAGAGGGACAGGGATAAACACCATATATTTT
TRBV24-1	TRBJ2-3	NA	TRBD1	CATRGTGQNTDTQYF	TGTGCCACCAGGGGCACGGGACAGAACACAGATACGCAGTATTTT
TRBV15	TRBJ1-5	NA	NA	CATSRDRAGTFNQPQHF	TGTGCCACCAGCAGAGATCGCGCCGGGACATTTAATCAGCCCCAGCATTTT
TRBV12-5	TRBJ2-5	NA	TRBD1	CASGLTLTGGRETQYF	TGTGCTAGTGGTTTGACTTTGACAGGGGGCAGAGAGACCCAGTACTTC
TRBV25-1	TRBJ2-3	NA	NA	CASTKAGVDTDTQYF	TGTGCCAGCACAAAGGCAGGGGTAGACACAGATACGCAGTATTTT
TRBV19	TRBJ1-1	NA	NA	CASSEGRGSGTTEAFF	TGTGCCAGTAGTGAGGGTCGGGGGTCCGGGACCACTGAAGCTTTCTTT
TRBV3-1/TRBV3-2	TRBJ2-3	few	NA	CASDSALDRTDTQYF	TGTGCCAGCGACTCCGCCCTCGACAGAACAGATACGCAGTATTTT
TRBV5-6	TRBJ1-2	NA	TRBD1	CASTEDRDNYGYTF	TGTGCCAGCACCGAGGACAGGGATAACTATGGCTACACCTTC
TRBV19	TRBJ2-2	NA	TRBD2	CASSGRTSSLRTGELFF	TGTGCCAGTAGTGGACGGACTAGTAGTCTACGAACCGGGGAGCTGTTTTTT
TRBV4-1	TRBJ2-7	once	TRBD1	CASSHPGQGVYEQYF	TGCGCCAGCAGCCACCCGGGACAGGGTGTGTACGAGCAGTACTTC
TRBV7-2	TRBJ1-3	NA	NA	CASSLALFGESRNTIYF	TGTGCCAGCAGCTTAGCGCTTTTCGGGGAATCGAGAAACACCATATATTTT
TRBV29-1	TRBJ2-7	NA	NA	CSVDDGQGIHEQYF	TGCAGCGTTGATGATGGGCAGGGTATCCACGAGCAGTACTTC
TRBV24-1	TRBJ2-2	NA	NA	CATSDLRTDRPTGELFF	TGTGCCACCAGTGATTTACGGACAGATCGACCCACCGGGGAGCTGTTTTTT
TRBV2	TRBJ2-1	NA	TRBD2	CASSSRLAGGYNEQFF	TGTGCCAGCAGCTCTAGACTAGCGGGAGGTTACAATGAGCAGTTCTTC
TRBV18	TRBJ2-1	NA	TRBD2	CASTLAGGLNEQFF	TGTGCCAGCACTCTAGCGGGAGGGCTCAATGAGCAGTTCTTC
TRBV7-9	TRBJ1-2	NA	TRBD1	CASSRDRGINGYTF	TGTGCCAGCAGCCGGGACAGGGGGATAAATGGCTACACCTTC
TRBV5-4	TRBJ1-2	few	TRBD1	CASSFRGRGDYGYTF	TGTGCCAGCAGCTTTAGGGGCAGGGGGGACTATGGCTACACCTTC
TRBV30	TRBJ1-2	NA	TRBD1	CAWNRQGGIYGYTF	TGTGCCTGGAATAGACAGGGGGGGATCTATGGCTACACCTTC
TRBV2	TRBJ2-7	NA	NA	CASSDRYEQYF	TGTGCCAGCAGTGACAGGTACGAGCAGTACTTC
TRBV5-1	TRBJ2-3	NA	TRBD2	CASSLFGSGSGADTQYF	TGCGCCAGCAGCTTGTTCGGTAGCGGGAGTGGTGCAGATACGCAGTATTTT
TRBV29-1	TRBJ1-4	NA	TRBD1	CSIRTGATNEKLFF	TGCAGCATACGGACAGGCGCAACTAATGAAAAACTGTTTTTT
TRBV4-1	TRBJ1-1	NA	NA	CASSRARLEVDTEAFF	TGCGCCAGCAGCCGAGCACGTCTGGAGGTGGACACTGAAGCTTTCTTT
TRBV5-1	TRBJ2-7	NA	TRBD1	CASSLERTGFYEQYF	TGCGCCAGCAGCTTGGAACGGACAGGCTTCTACGAGCAGTACTTC
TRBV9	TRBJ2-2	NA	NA	CASSVGRVGGELFF	TGTGCCAGCAGCGTAGGTCGGGTGGGCGGGGAGCTGTTTTTT
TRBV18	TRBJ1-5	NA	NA	CASSPGVGPQGNQPQHF	TGTGCCAGCTCACCAGGCGTTGGACCCCAGGGTAATCAGCCCCAGCATTTT
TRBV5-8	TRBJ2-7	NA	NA	CASSRHDSLYEQYF	TGTGCCAGCAGCCGGCATGACTCTCTCTACGAGCAGTACTTC
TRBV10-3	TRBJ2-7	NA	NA	CAISESRRAGGREQYF	TGTGCCATCAGTGAGTCTCGGCGGGCAGGGGGGAGAGAGCAGTACTTC
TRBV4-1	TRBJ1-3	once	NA	CASGQLSSGNTIYF	TGCGCCAGCGGACAGTTGAGCTCTGGAAACACCATATATTTT
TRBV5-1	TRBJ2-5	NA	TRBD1	CASSWTGGETQYF	TGCGCCAGCAGCTGGACAGGGGGGGAGACCCAGTACTTC
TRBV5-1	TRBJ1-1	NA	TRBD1	CASSPRTGGLRNTEAFF	TGCGCCAGCAGCCCTCGGACAGGGGGATTAAGAAACACTGAAGCTTTCTTT
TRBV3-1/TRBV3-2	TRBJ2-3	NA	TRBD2	CASSPHGTSGVTDTQYF	TGTGCCAGCAGCCCCCACGGGACTAGCGGGGTCACAGATACGCAGTATTTT
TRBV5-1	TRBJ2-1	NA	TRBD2	CASSFTGTTSNEQFF	TGCGCCAGCAGCTTTACCGGGACTACTTCCAATGAGCAGTTCTTC
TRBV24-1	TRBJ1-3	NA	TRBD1	CATSEGATGNTIYF	TGTGCCACCTCCGAGGGGGCGACTGGAAACACCATATATTTT
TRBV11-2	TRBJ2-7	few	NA	CASSSRGRGFGEQYF	TGTGCCAGCAGCTCCCGGGGGCGGGGGTTTGGGGAGCAGTACTTC
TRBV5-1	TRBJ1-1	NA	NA	CASSHSAGTEAFF	TGCGCCAGCAGCCACTCTGCAGGGACTGAAGCTTTCTTT
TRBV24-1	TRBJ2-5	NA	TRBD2	CATSETGTSGSETQYF	TGTGCCACCAGTGAAACCGGGACTAGCGGATCGGAGACCCAGTACTTC
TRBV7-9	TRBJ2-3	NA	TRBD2	CASSLRGGASTDTQYF	TGTGCCAGCAGCTTGCGCGGGGGGGCCAGCACAGATACGCAGTATTTT
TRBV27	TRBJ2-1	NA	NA	CASSSYSTQFF	TGTGCCAGCAGTTCATACAGTACGCAGTTCTTC
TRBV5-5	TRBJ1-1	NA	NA	CASSLDRPIEAFF	TGTGCCAGCAGCTTGGACAGGCCCATTGAAGCTTTCTTT
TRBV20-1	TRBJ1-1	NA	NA	CSASQKGAEAFF	TGCAGTGCTAGTCAAAAAGGGGCTGAAGCTTTCTTT
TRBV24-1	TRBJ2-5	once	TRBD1	CATSDPQGAGETQYF	TGTGCCACCAGTGATCCACAGGGGGCAGGGGAGACCCAGTACTTC
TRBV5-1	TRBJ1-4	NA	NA	CASSLRPPFREFGEKLFF	TGCGCCAGCAGCTTGAGGCCCCCGTTTAGGGAGTTTGGTGAAAAACTGTTTTTT
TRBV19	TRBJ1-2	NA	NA	CASGLALLNYGYTF	TGTGCCAGCGGACTTGCGCTCCTCAACTATGGCTACACCTTC
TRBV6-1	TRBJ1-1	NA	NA	CASSDRQGRNTEAFF	TGTGCCAGCAGTGATAGGCAGGGGCGGAACACTGAAGCTTTCTTT
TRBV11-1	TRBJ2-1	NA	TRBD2	CASSLTLAGGENEQFF	TGTGCCAGCAGTCTGACACTAGCGGGGGGGGAGAATGAGCAGTTCTTC